Described below is a single T cell receptor beta chain sequence and its context. Its antigen is unidentified. The PCR contained 60 Vbeta and 13 Jbeta primers. Profiling relied on immunoSEQ multiplex PCR, and the TCRdb table lists in-frame clones only, not all of them. The data show fewer than 180,000 clones, 55% to 80% seen once. This CDR3 has 20 residues. V was clipped by 5 bases and J by 2 bases; unmatched bases: 23. Germline assignment: CDR1 MDHEN and CDR2 SYDVKM. The record originates from a study of cytomegalovirus exposure and HLA in healthy donors. Overall study: From donors who were HLA-typed, an early data release held about 85 million unique TCRs. Points from the study as a whole: Later analysis identified several of the most significant clusters that appeared linked to common viral pathogens. It was assumed in the presence/absence analyses that sequencing depth was roughly uniform across donors.

Source material: PBMCs. The chain combines TRBV28 with TRBJ2-7; the match to TRBD2 covers 8 bases. The sequence was obtained from a woman aged 55-70 years in good health and CMV-seropositive. The CDR3 sequence is CASSMRGPGRGSGAAYEQYF. As DNA, the CDR3 is TGTGCCAGCAGTATGCGGGGCCCGGGGCGGGGTAGCGGGGCCGCCTACGAGCAGTACTTC.